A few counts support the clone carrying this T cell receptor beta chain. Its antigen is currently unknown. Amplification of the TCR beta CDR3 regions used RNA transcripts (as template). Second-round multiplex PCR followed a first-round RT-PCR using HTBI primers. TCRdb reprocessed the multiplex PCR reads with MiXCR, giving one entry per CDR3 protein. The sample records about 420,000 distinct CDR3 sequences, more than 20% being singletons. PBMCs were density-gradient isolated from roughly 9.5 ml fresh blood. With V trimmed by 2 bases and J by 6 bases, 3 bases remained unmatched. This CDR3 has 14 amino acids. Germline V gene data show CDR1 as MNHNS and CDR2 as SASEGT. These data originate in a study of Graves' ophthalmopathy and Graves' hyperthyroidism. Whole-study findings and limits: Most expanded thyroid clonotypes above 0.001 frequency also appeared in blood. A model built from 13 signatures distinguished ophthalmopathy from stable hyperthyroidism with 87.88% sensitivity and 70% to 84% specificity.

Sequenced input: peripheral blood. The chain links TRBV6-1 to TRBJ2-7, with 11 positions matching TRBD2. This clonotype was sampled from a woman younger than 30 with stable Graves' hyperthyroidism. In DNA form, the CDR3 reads TGTGCCAGCAGTGAACCGGGACTAGCGGTCGAGCAGTACTTC. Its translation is CASSEPGLAVEQYF.